One sample yielded the 15 T cell receptor beta chains listed below, sequenced in a study of blood T cell repertoires in COVID-19. Sequencing was performed with immunoSEQ multiplex PCR; in TCRdb, only in-frame clones are kept and a portion is missing. The sample comprises roughly 220,000 clones, 75% to 85% of which are singletons, and 7% to 10% rests with the top ten. What was sequenced was peripheral blood. The origin of the receptors is a woman older than 75 with COVID-19, enrolled during active disease.

The chain joins TRBV29-1 to TRBJ1-2, with D maybe TRBD1 (6 bases). CDR1 and CDR2 from the germline V gene are SQVTM and ANQGSEA. The CDR3 length is 17 residues. Trimming removed 6 bases at V and 5 bases at J, with 28 bases between. CDR3 amino acids: CSVQTTSSGATWYGYTF. As DNA, the CDR3 is TGCAGCGTCCAAACGACAAGCTCAGGGGCAACGTGGTATGGCTACACCTTC.

The CDR3 reads CASSALAKRGYEQYF. As DNA, the CDR3 is TGTGCCAGCTCAGCACTAGCTAAGCGGGGCTACGAGCAGTACTTC. The chain combines TRBV18 with TRBJ2-7; 7 bases line up with TRBD2. Germline CDR1 and CDR2: KGHSH and LQKENI. V trimming: 5 bases; J trimming: 3 bases; junction bases outside the gene matches: 10. The CDR3 spans 15 residues.

The CDR3 DNA reads as TGTGCCAGCAGTCCGGGACTAGCGGGGGGCCGGCCCTACGAGCAGTACTTC. Protein product: CASSPGLAGGRPYEQYF. V and J are TRBV27 and TRBJ2-7; 15 positions match TRBD2. This CDR3 contains 17 residues. Germline V gene lookup returns CDR1 MNHEY and CDR2 SMNVEV (reference sequence). Unmatched junction bases numbered 7, after V lost 5 bases and J lost 2 bases.

The CDR3 DNA reads TGTGCCAGCAGCGCGACGGGACAGAGCAATCAGCCCCAGCATTTT. This encodes CASSATGQSNQPQHF. The chain has TRBV9 and TRBJ1-5; 7 bases map to TRBD1. This CDR3 contains 15 residues. Germline-derived CDR1 and CDR2 are SGDLS and YYNGEE. V dropped 3 bases and J dropped 1; count of bases not matched to a gene: 4.

The chain recombines TRBV29-1 with TRBJ1-4, with 10 bases aligning to TRBD1. The CDR3 covers 14 residues. Trimming at V came to 7 bases and at J to 7 bases, leaving 9 bases not matched to a gene. CDR1 is SQVTM, CDR2 ANQGSEA, per germline. In nucleotides, the CDR3 is TGCAGCGCTGGGACAGGGGAGTTTGGTGAAAAACTGTTTTTT. Protein product: CSAGTGEFGEKLFF.

This clone was detected once. The rearrangement links TRBV4-3 to TRBJ2-5; D not resolved. From germline, CDR1 is LGHNA and CDR2 YSLEER. The CDR3 length is 13 residues. The V end was cut by 0 bases, the J end by 9 bases, with 11 bases between. The CDR3 region has the DNA TGCGCCAGCAGCCAAGAGTTACAAAGCGCCCAGTACTTC. Protein product: CASSQELQSAQYF.

This clone was found a few times. The genes are TRBV30 and TRBJ1-4; tentatively, D is TRBD1 (5 bases). Per the germline V gene, CDR1 is GTSNPN and CDR2 is SVGIG (reference sequence). This CDR3 comprises 15 residues. V was clipped by 3 bases and J by 7 bases, with 18 bases between them. In DNA form, the CDR3 reads TGTGCCTGGAGGCAGGACCTCACCGGGGGTGAAAAACTGTTTTTT. It codes for CAWRQDLTGGEKLFF.

The rearrangement links TRBV6-5 to TRBJ1-5, with TRBD1 matching 7 bases. CDR1 MNHEY and CDR2 SVGAGI come from the germline V gene. The CDR3 is 15 residues long. The junction had 12 bases not matched to a gene; V was cut back by 6 bases and J by 7 bases. CDR3 residues: CASRDETGLGQPQHF. DNA of the CDR3: TGTGCCAGCAGGGATGAGACAGGGCTTGGACAGCCCCAGCATTTT.

V and J are TRBV19 and TRBJ1-1, with 7 bases identical to TRBD1. From germline, CDR1 is LNHDA and CDR2 SQIVND (reference sequence). CDR3 length: 15 amino acids. The ends lost 2 bases at V and 1 base at J; junction bases unmatched: 4. Here the CDR3 reads CASSIPQGGNTEAFF. Written as DNA, the CDR3 is TGTGCCAGTAGTATACCCCAGGGGGGGAACACTGAAGCTTTCTTT.

The V and J genes are TRBV19 and TRBJ1-2; 9 bases are a match to TRBD1. V was pared by 4 bases and J by 3 bases, with 6 bases of the junction left unmatched. Germline V gene data show CDR1 as LNHDA and CDR2 as SQIVND (reference sequence). This CDR3 is built from 15 residues. The CDR3 spells CASSTYRGRDYGYTF. The CDR3, as DNA: TGTGCCAGTAGTACCTACAGGGGGCGCGACTATGGCTACACCTTC.

The genes are TRBV10-1 and TRBJ2-7; D gene unclear. Per the germline V gene, CDR1 is WNHNN and CDR2 is SYGVQD (reference sequence). CDR3 length equals 13 residues. V lost 3 bases, J lost 4 bases, and 10 bases lay in between. CDR3 amino acids: CASSDGRPYEQYF. The CDR3 DNA sequence: TGCGCCAGCAGTGATGGCAGGCCTTACGAGCAGTACTTC.

V usage is TRBV12-5 and J usage is TRBJ1-5; unclear D gene. The CDR3 loop spans 13 amino acids. V lost 1 base and J 11 bases, leaving 12 bases between the germline ends. Germline V gene sequence: CDR1 LGHNT, CDR2 FRNRAP. Here the CDR3 DNA reads TGTGCTAGTGGTTTGGACTCACCAGGCTCCCAGCATTTT. Translation: CASGLDSPGSQHF. The variable domain in full, with the rest retrieved from reference TRBV12-5 and TRBJ1-5, is DARVTQTPRHKVTEMGQEVTMRCQPILGHNTVFWYRQTMMQGLELLAYFRNRAPLDDSGMPKDRFSAEMPDATLATLKIQPSEPRDSAVYFCASGLDSPGSQHFGDGTRLSIL.

Written as DNA, the CDR3 is TGCGCCAGCAGCTTCTACCGGGGATCTGAAGCTTTCTTT. It translates to CASSFYRGSEAFF. V usage is TRBV4-1 and J usage is TRBJ1-1, with D unresolved. Trimming stripped 5 bases from V and 6 bases from J, with 13 bases between. CDR1 and CDR2 (germline): MGHRA, YSYEKL. The CDR3 runs to 13 residues.

The chain combines TRBV5-1 with TRBJ2-1; 11 positions agree with TRBD2. The junction had 6 bases not matched to a gene; V was cut back by 2 bases and J by 5 bases. CDR1 is SGHRS and CDR2 is YFSETQ in the germline V gene. The CDR3 sequence is 16 residues long. CDR3 loop: CASSFDPSGGNNEQFF. The DNA for the CDR3 is TGCGCCAGCAGCTTTGATCCTAGCGGGGGGAACAATGAGCAGTTCTTC.

This chain uses TRBV5-1 with TRBJ1-2; 7 bases are shared with TRBD1. V gave up 6 bases and J gave up 3 bases; unmatched junction bases: 5. The CDR3 contains 13 residues. CDR1 SGHRS and CDR2 YFSETQ come from the germline V gene. This CDR3 is CASNKGADYGYTF. CDR3 DNA sequence: TGCGCCAGCAACAAGGGGGCGGACTATGGCTACACCTTC.